A selection of T cell receptor beta chains follows, all from one sample in a study of T-cell memory formation after mild COVID-19. TCRdb recomputed calls from the 5' RACE reads with MiXCR, one row per CDR3 protein. The table has approximately 150,000 distinct CDR3 sequences, around 15% seen once; the top ten hold over 12%. Sequenced: PBMCs or a T cell subset sorted from them (not recorded which). These receptors were obtained from an adult woman who had mild COVID-19 (a few samples of this study predate the infection). Cell type and time point are not known. The CDR3 runs from the conserved cysteine through the conserved F or W. Fields, in order: clone size, J gene, V gene, D gene, CDR3 DNA, CDR3 protein. A D gene is named only where the DNA matches it firmly. Only some rows state a clone size, as once, few, many or a class for expanded clones.

NA TRBJ1-2 TRBV6-5 NA TGTGCCAGCAGCCCGGCATCTAACTATGGCTACACCTTC CASSPASNYGYTF
many TRBJ2-7 TRBV10-3 NA TGTGCCGTTCTTTCGACAGCTGCCTACGAGCAGTACTTC CAVLSTAAYEQYF
few TRBJ2-1 TRBV5-1 TRBD2 TGCGCCAGCAGGTCCCAATGGCGGGAGTACAATGAGCAGTTCTTC CASRSQWREYNEQFF
NA TRBJ2-7 TRBV18 TRBD1 TGTGCCAGCTCACCAGATCAGGGGGCCTACGAGCAGTACTTC CASSPDQGAYEQYF
few TRBJ2-3 TRBV6-2/TRBV6-3 TRBD2 TGTGCCAGCAGTTACCGACTAGCGGTGCCGCCACAGATACAAACGCAGTATTTT CASSYRLAVPPQIQTQYF
NA TRBJ2-7 TRBV6-2/TRBV6-3 NA TGTGCCAGTAGCGGCTACGAGCAGTACTTC CASSGYEQYF
NA TRBJ2-2 TRBV5-1 NA TGCGCCAGCAGCTTGGAGGCATCCGGGGAGCTGTTTTTT CASSLEASGELFF
few TRBJ2-3 TRBV25-1 NA TGTGCCAGCAGTGACCAGGATACCGGCGGGAAGACAGATACGCAGTATTTT CASSDQDTGGKTDTQYF
few TRBJ2-7 TRBV5-1 NA TGCTCCAGCAGCCTGGACAGTGGTTCACTTATGAGCTCCTACGAGCAGTACTTC CSSSLDSGSLMSSYEQYF
NA TRBJ1-1 TRBV5-1 NA TGCGCCAGCAGCTTAGAGGAGGGCAAAGCTTTCTTT CASSLEEGKAFF
few TRBJ2-1 TRBV6-6 TRBD2 TGTGCCAGCAGTACGGGACTAGCGGGGGACAGGAATGAGCAGTTCTTC CASSTGLAGDRNEQFF
NA TRBJ2-1 TRBV5-1 NA TGCGCCAGCAGCTTGGAGAGCGGCTACAATGAGCAGTTCTTC CASSLESGYNEQFF
NA TRBJ2-1 TRBV7-2 NA TGTGCCAGCAGCCCCGGCCTCAGCGCGTTTTACAATGAGCAGTTCTTC CASSPGLSAFYNEQFF
NA TRBJ1-2 TRBV29-1 TRBD1 TGCAGCTCGGGAGACAGGGGGCCTTATGGCTACACCTTC CSSGDRGPYGYTF
few TRBJ2-3 TRBV24-1 NA TGTGCCACCAGTGATTACGCAGCGGGCAGGACAGATACGCAGTATTTT CATSDYAAGRTDTQYF
many TRBJ2-5 TRBV13 TRBD2 TGTGCCAGCAGCTCCGGCCCGAGACTAGCGGGAGTCGAGACCCAGTACTTC CASSSGPRLAGVETQYF
NA TRBJ2-2 TRBV5-4 TRBD2 TGTGCCAGCAGCTTCGGCGGGGGGCCCGAGACCGGGGAGCTGTTTTTT CASSFGGGPETGELFF
few TRBJ2-1 TRBV4-1 NA TGCGCCAGCAGCCAAGTTCTAGCTCTTGAGCAGTTCTTC CASSQVLALEQFF
NA TRBJ2-7 TRBV18 TRBD2 TGTGCCAGCTCACCGTACGGGGGGGGGGCCATAAGCTCCTACGAGCAGTACTTC CASSPYGGGAISSYEQYF
NA TRBJ1-1 TRBV19 TRBD1 TGTGCCAGTAGTATGATCCGGACAGGGGAGATAAACACTGAAGCTTTCTTT CASSMIRTGEINTEAFF
few TRBJ2-2 TRBV7-9 NA TGTGCCAGCAACGCGCGGGTCACCGGGGAGCTGTTTTTT CASNARVTGELFF
many TRBJ2-7 TRBV4-2 NA TGTGCCAGCAGTAAAGGACATGAGCAGTACTTC CASSKGHEQYF
many TRBJ2-1 TRBV5-4 TRBD1 TGTGCCAGCAGCTTCTTCAGGGGGAGCTACAATGAGCAGTTCTTC CASSFFRGSYNEQFF
NA TRBJ2-3 TRBV27 NA TGTGCCAGCAGTTGTACAGGTACGCAGTATTTT CASSCTGTQYF
NA TRBJ1-1 TRBV20-1 TRBD1 TGCAGTGCTGGGGGGACAGGGTTGGGCGCTGAAGCTTTCTTT CSAGGTGLGAEAFF
few TRBJ2-5 TRBV2 NA TGTGCCAGCACCGTTGACGCCCGGGGTAGAGAGACCCAGTACTTC CASTVDARGRETQYF
NA TRBJ2-3 TRBV18 NA TGTGCCAGCTCACTTGTTGGGGGTTCGGATACGCAGTATTTT CASSLVGGSDTQYF
few TRBJ1-1 TRBV20-1 NA TGCAGTGCTACTCGGACGGTCATGAACACTGAAGCTTTCTTT CSATRTVMNTEAFF
NA TRBJ2-1 TRBV6-5 NA TGTGCCAGCAGTCCAAGGAATAGCTGGTCCTACAATGAGCAGTTCTTC CASSPRNSWSYNEQFF
few TRBJ2-3 TRBV5-1 TRBD1 TGCGCCAGCAGCTTGAAAGGGACAGGCACAGATACGCAGTATTTT CASSLKGTGTDTQYF
NA TRBJ1-4 TRBV27 NA TGTGCCAGCACCTCTCACCGTAATGAAAAACTGTTTTTT CASTSHRNEKLFF
many TRBJ2-1 TRBV9 TRBD1 TGTGCCAGCAGCGTGGGACAGAGCTCTACCTACAATGAGCAGTTCTTC CASSVGQSSTYNEQFF
few TRBJ2-3 TRBV20-1 TRBD2 TGCAGTGCTCGGGGGAGGGTCACAGATACGCAGTATTTT CSARGRVTDTQYF
few TRBJ1-4 TRBV5-1 NA TGCGCCAGCAGCTTGACGGTAACTAATGAAAAACTGTTTTTT CASSLTVTNEKLFF
few TRBJ2-7 TRBV7-2 TRBD1 TGTGCCAGCAGCGGACAGGGAATGCGGTACGAGCAGTACTTC CASSGQGMRYEQYF
NA TRBJ2-7 TRBV24-1 TRBD2 TGTGCCACCAGTGACGGGACTAGCGGTTTCGTCGAGCAGTACTTC CATSDGTSGFVEQYF
NA TRBJ2-3 TRBV30 NA TGTGCCTGGAGAGAGGGACCCAGCCCCGATACGCAGTATTTT CAWREGPSPDTQYF
many TRBJ1-5 TRBV7-3 TRBD1 TGTGCCAGCAGCTTACTGTACAGGGGTGGCCAGCCCCAGCATTTT CASSLLYRGGQPQHF
NA TRBJ1-3 TRBV24-1 TRBD1 TGTGCCACCAGTGACCCGGGACAGAGAAACACCATATATTTT CATSDPGQRNTIYF
NA TRBJ1-1 TRBV29-1 NA TGCAGCGTTTCCCTCAGGGAAGACACTGAAGCTTTCTTT CSVSLREDTEAFF
few TRBJ2-3 TRBV12-3/TRBV12-4 NA TGTGCCAGCAGTTCCCAACCTCCCGATGGAACAGATACGCAGTATTTT CASSSQPPDGTDTQYF
many TRBJ2-7 TRBV7-6 TRBD1 TGTGCCAGCAGCGTATCACAGGGGCGCGAGCAGTACTTC CASSVSQGREQYF
NA TRBJ2-1 TRBV12-3/TRBV12-4 NA TGTGCCAGCAGTTTAGATGGGGGGCGGGAGCAGTTCTTC CASSLDGGREQFF
NA TRBJ2-1 TRBV29-1 TRBD2 TGCAGCGCACCCCTCGGACTAGCGGGGTACAATGAGCAGTTCTTC CSAPLGLAGYNEQFF
few TRBJ1-2 TRBV20-1 NA TGCAGTGCTAGAGTCCCAGGGGATGGCTACACCTTC CSARVPGDGYTF
few TRBJ1-5 TRBV7-9 NA TGTGCCAGCAGCTCAATTGGGAATCAGCCCCAGCATTTT CASSSIGNQPQHF
few TRBJ2-2 TRBV5-6 NA TGTGCCAGCAGCTTACTGGGACCGAACACCGGGGAGCTGTTTTTT CASSLLGPNTGELFF
few TRBJ2-2 TRBV6-6 TRBD1 TGTGCCAGCAGTTACTCTCTCGCCGGGACAGGGTTGTACACCGGGGAGCTGTTTTTT CASSYSLAGTGLYTGELFF
NA TRBJ2-7 TRBV6-6 NA TGTGCCAGCAGTTACGACAGCTCCTACGAGCAGTACTTC CASSYDSSYEQYF
NA TRBJ2-1 TRBV10-3 NA TGTGCCATCAGGAGGGATTCCGGCAGGGCTGGCGAGCAGTTCTTC CAIRRDSGRAGEQFF
NA TRBJ2-7 TRBV6-5 TRBD1 TGTGCCAGCAGTTATTTGGCGACAGGGGCCTACGAGCAGTACTTC CASSYLATGAYEQYF
few TRBJ2-7 TRBV6-5 NA TGTGCCAGCAGCCGTCGGGACATAGCCTACGAGCAGTACTTC CASSRRDIAYEQYF
NA TRBJ2-1 TRBV6-5 TRBD2 TGTGCCAGCAGTCCATTTAGCGGGAGGAACCGCGATGAGCAGTTCTTC CASSPFSGRNRDEQFF
many TRBJ2-2 TRBV5-1 NA TGCGCCAGCAGCTTGTCGGGGACGAACACCGGGGAGCTGTTTTTT CASSLSGTNTGELFF
many TRBJ2-7 TRBV5-4 NA TGTGCCAGCAGTTTAGAGGGTTACGAGCAGTACTTC CASSLEGYEQYF
few TRBJ2-5 TRBV14 NA TGTGCCAGCAGCCAAGGGGGGCTCAGAGGAGAGACCCAGTACTTC CASSQGGLRGETQYF
few TRBJ2-7 TRBV14 NA TGTGCCAGCAGCATGGGGCAGGTCTCCTACGAGCAGTACTTC CASSMGQVSYEQYF
few TRBJ2-1 TRBV7-9 NA TGTGCCAGCAGCTTAGGTGGGGATCACCCCCTTTACAATGAGCAGTTCTTC CASSLGGDHPLYNEQFF
NA TRBJ2-1 TRBV20-1 TRBD1 TGCAGTGCTAGACGGACAGGTACCTACAATGAGCAGTTCTTC CSARRTGTYNEQFF